The entry below describes one T cell receptor beta chain. Treatment in this sample: treatment-naive control, cytoreductive nephrectomy. Control tumors came from treatment-naive patients without prior radiation. Sequencing used immunoSEQ multiplex PCR; TCRdb keeps in-frame clones, though not all of them. The data hold approximately 16,000 clones, with roughly 57% observed a single time. The sample comes from a study of radiation and T cells in renal cell carcinoma. V lost 6 bases, J lost 4 bases, and 7 bases stayed unmatched. Germline lookup yields CDR1 SNHLY and CDR2 FYNNEI. The CDR3 extends over 16 amino acids.

The clonotype was recovered from a man aged 40-55 years with renal cell carcinoma. Material: tumor tissue, obtained from a patient whose treatment was nephrectomy without radiotherapy. The rearrangement joins TRBV2 to TRBJ1-3, with 12 bases identical to TRBD1. CDR3 sequence: CASSPPGQGAGNTIYF. CDR3 sequence (DNA): TGTGCCAGCAGCCCACCGGGACAGGGGGCAGGAAACACCATATATTTT.